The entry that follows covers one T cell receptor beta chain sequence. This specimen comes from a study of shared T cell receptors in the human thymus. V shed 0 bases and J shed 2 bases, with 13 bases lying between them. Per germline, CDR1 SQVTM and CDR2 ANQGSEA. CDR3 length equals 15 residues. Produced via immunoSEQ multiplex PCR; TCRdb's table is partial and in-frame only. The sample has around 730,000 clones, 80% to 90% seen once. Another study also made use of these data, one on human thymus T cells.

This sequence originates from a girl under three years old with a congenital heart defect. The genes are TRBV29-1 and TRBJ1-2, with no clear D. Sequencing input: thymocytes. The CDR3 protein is CSVEDGRLPNYGYTF. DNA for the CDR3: TGCAGCGTTGAAGATGGCAGGTTGCCGAACTATGGCTACACCTTC.